Sequencing of this T cell receptor beta chain was carried out in a study of blood T cell repertoires in COVID-19. Sequencing used immunoSEQ multiplex PCR; TCRdb keeps in-frame clones, though not all of them. The table lists hundreds of thousands of clones, approximately 90% of them singletons. The V and J ends lost 5 bases and 0 bases respectively, with 11 bases between them. The germline CDR1 and CDR2 sequences are SGHTA and FQGNSA. This CDR3 contains 16 residues. The source of this sequence is a woman aged 18-29 years who had recovered from COVID-19. The V call is TRBV7-2, the J call TRBJ2-6; D is unresolved. Sample: peripheral blood. This CDR3 is CASSLLIGSGANVLTF. Written as DNA, the CDR3 is TGTGCCAGCAGCCTCTTGATCGGCTCTGGGGCCAACGTCCTGACTTTC. Variable domain in full (rest from reference TRBV7-2 and TRBJ2-6): GAGVSQSPSNKVTEKGKDVELRCDPISGHTALYWYRQSLGQGLEFLIYFQGNSAPDKSGLPSDRFSAERTGGSVSTLTIQRTQQEDSAVYLCASSLLIGSGANVLTFGAGSRLTVL.